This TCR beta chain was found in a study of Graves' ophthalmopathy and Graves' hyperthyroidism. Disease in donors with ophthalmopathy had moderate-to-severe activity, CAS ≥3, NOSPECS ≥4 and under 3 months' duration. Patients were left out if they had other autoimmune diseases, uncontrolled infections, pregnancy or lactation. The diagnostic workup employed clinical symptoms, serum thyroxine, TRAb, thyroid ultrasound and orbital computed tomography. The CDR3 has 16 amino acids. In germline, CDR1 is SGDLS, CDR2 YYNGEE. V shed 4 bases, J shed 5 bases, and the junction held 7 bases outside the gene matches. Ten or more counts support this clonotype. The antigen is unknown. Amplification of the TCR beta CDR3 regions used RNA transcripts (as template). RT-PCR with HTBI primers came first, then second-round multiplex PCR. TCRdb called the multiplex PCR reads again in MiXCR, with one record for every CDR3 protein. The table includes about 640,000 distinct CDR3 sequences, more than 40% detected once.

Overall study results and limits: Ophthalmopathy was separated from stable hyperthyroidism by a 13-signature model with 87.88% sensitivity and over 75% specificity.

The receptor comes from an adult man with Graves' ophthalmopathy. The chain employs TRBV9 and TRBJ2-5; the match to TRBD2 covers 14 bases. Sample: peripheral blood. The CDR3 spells CASSPLTSGGAETQYF. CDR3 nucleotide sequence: TGTGCCAGCAGCCCCTTGACTAGCGGGGGGGCGGAGACCCAGTACTTC.